This T cell receptor (beta chain) is from a study of vaccination and CD4 T cells after COVID-19. Study summary: After nasal swab PCR-confirmed SARS-CoV-2, fewer than ten convalescents had mild disease and one severe. Those taking part got two shots of either the BNT162b2 or the mRNA-1273 vaccine.

CDR3 size: 14 residues. The V and J ends lost 2 bases and 5 bases, in that order; junction bases with no gene match: 3. Germline V gives CDR1 SGHVS, CDR2 FQNEAQ. Noted time point: late sampling 161 to 241 days after vaccination in three convalescent patients. The treatment denotes: roughly ten-day PBMC culture with coronavirus spike peptide pools or control peptides (ViraFEST assay). The authors swapped half the medium for fresh IL-2 medium on days 3 and 7. Points on this clonotype: Its antigen remains unidentified.

Sequenced with the Oncomine TCR Beta short-read assay was DNA taken from cultured CD4+ T cells. Using its own MiXCR run on the PCR reads, TCRdb lists one record per CDR3 protein. The sample contains tens of thousands of distinct CDR3 sequences, more than 35% of which appear only once. Sequencing used CD4+ T cells from blood, cultured in vitro, obtained about 7 months after SARS-CoV-2 vaccination. The genes are TRBV7-8 and TRBJ2-1; 7 bases align to TRBD1. This clonotype was obtained from a human donor who had recovered from COVID-19. The CDR3 reads CASSLPGQNNEQFF. The CDR3 nucleotides are TGTGCCAGCAGCTTACCGGGACAGAACAATGAGCAGTTCTTC.